Below are 2 T cell receptor beta chains sequenced from a single sample in a study of T cells in Graves' hyperthyroidism and ophthalmopathy. The TCR beta CDR3 regions underwent amplification using RNA transcripts as the source. First-round RT-PCR targeting the TCR CDR3 was performed with the HTBI primer set. TCRdb redid the calling of the multiplex PCR reads with MiXCR, one entry per CDR3 protein. The data contain hundreds of thousands of distinct CDR3 sequences, around 16% of them singletons. The sequenced sample consisted of blood. These receptors came from a woman aged 18-29 years with Graves' hyperthyroidism.

The chain has TRBV19 and TRBJ1-5, with 7 bases matching TRBD1. Trimming removed 7 bases from V and 4 bases from J; junction bases left unmatched: 10. Germline CDR1 LNHDA, CDR2 SQIVND (reference sequence). The CDR3 is 15 residues long. The CDR3 reads CASIPGGRGNQPQHF. The CDR3 DNA is TGTGCCAGTATCCCAGGGGGAAGAGGGAATCAGCCCCAGCATTTT.

At least ten counts were recorded for this clonotype. This chain links TRBV20-1 with TRBJ2-7; the match to TRBD2 covers 8 bases. V gave up 4 bases and J gave up 0 bases; unmatched junction bases: 8. The CDR3 is 15 residues long. CDR1 is DFQATT, CDR2 SNEGSKA, per germline (reference sequence). In DNA form, the CDR3 reads TGCAGTGCTAAAGGGGTAGCGGGGAGCTCCTACGAGCAGTACTTC. Translation: CSAKGVAGSSYEQYF.